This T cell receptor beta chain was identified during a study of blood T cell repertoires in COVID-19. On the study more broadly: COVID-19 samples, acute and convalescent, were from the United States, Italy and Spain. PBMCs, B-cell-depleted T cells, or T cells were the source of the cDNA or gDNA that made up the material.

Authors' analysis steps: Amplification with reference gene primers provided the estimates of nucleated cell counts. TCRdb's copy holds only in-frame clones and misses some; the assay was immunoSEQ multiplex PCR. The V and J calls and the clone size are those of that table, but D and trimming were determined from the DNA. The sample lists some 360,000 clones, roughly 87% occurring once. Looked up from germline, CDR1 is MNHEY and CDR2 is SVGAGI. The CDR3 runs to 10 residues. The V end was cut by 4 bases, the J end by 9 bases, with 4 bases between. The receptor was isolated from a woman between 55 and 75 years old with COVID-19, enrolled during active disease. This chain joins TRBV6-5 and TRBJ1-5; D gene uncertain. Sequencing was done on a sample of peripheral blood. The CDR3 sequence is CASSSGPQHF. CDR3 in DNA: TGTGCCAGCAGTTCCGGGCCCCAGCATTTT.